This T cell receptor beta chain was sequenced during a study of cytomegalovirus exposure and HLA in healthy donors. V was trimmed by 4 bases and J by 0 bases, leaving 10 bases between them. The germline V gene encodes CDR1 SEHNR and CDR2 FQNEAQ (reference sequence). This CDR3 has 15 amino acids. This clone was seen just once. Its antigen is undetermined. Study results and limitations: The study designated roughly 150 TCR beta chains cytomegalovirus-associated. Productive rates of about 87% or about 30% were seen for most TCR beta V segments in an earlier analysis.

In the PCR, 60 Vbeta and 13 Jbeta primers were used. Some clones are missing from TCRdb's copy, which holds only in-frame ones; the method was immunoSEQ multiplex PCR. The sample records roughly 100,000 clones, approximately 80% being singletons. Sequencing was performed on PBMCs. The TCR comes from a woman between 40 and 55 years old in good health and CMV-seronegative. The V call is TRBV7-9, the J call TRBJ1-3; D uncertain. CDR3 in DNA: TGTGCCAGCAGCTCACGGGTACTCTCTGGAAACACCATATATTTT. Encoded protein: CASSSRVLSGNTIYF.